This T cell receptor (beta chain) was identified during a study of CD4 T cells in relation to SARS-CoV-2 and coronaviruses. General study points: About 65% of donors had memory CD4+ clonotypes crossrecognizing SARS-CoV-2 and common cold coronavirus spike.

The unexposed donors gave CD4+ T cells in 2011-2018, prior to COVID-19. Naive and memory CD4+ T cells were separated from cryopreserved PBMCs. About this clone itself: Its antigen is undetermined.

Deep TCR-beta sequencing used DNA from uncultured naive and memory CD4+ T cells. Assay: immunoSEQ multiplex PCR; the TCRdb copy retains only in-frame clones and omits some. The data show tens of thousands of clones, with roughly 90% seen just once and about 1.4% held by the top ten. After removal of 6 bases from V and 5 bases from J, the junction contained 6 bases not matched to a gene. The CDR3 has 13 residues. The germline V gene has CDR1 MGHDK and CDR2 SYGVNS. Input material: memory CD4+ T cells from PBMCs. The sequence was collected from a human donor in good health. The chain recombines TRBV25-1 with TRBJ2-7; 8 bases fit TRBD2. The CDR3 reads CASSISGAHEQYF. The CDR3 bases are TGTGCCAGCAGCATTAGCGGGGCCCACGAGCAGTACTTC.